This entry features one T cell receptor beta chain sequence. This specimen comes from a study of T cell changes during pregnancy in multiple sclerosis. Sequencing was performed with immunoSEQ multiplex PCR; in TCRdb, only in-frame clones are kept and a portion is missing. The repertoire includes about 70,000 clones, 92% of them detected once, and more than 1.4% sits in the top ten. V dropped 6 bases and J dropped 2; count of bases not matched to a gene: 5. The CDR3 is made up of 14 amino acids. Germline lookup yields CDR1 MNHEY and CDR2 SVGAGI. The receptor comes from a female donor with multiple sclerosis, enrolled in a pregnancy study. The V call is TRBV6-5, the J call TRBJ2-7, with 9 bases lining up with TRBD2. Sample: peripheral blood, taken after pregnancy. The CDR3 sequence: CASSSGTSTYEQYF. For the CDR3, the DNA is TGTGCCAGCAGCTCCGGGACTAGCACCTACGAGCAGTACTTC.